This is a list of T cell receptor beta chains from one sample in a study of blood T cell repertoires in COVID-19. Sequenced by immunoSEQ multiplex PCR; TCRdb stores in-frame clones only, minus some. The sample holds hundreds of thousands of clones, around nine tenths seen once. The sequencing input was PBMCs or T cells enriched from blood (not recorded which). Source of these receptors: a woman in her twenties or thirties with acute COVID-19. Each CDR3 is given with its conserved first and last residue.

V gene,J gene,CDR3 protein
TRBV5-1,TRBJ1-2,CASSLETGTRVGYTF
TRBV9,TRBJ1-2,CASSTRTGGDYGYTF
TRBV11-2,TRBJ2-1,CASSIDSFSYNEQFF
TRBV5-1,TRBJ2-7,CASSLVQPHEQYF
TRBV9,TRBJ1-5,CASSVTGDQPQHF
TRBV12-5,TRBJ1-4,CASGLIRGTGDEKLFF
TRBV2,TRBJ1-2,CASSESRVLGYTF
TRBV7-2,TRBJ1-2,CASSPMGTQGGYTF
TRBV9,TRBJ2-2,CASSAFVGELFF
TRBV5-4,TRBJ2-3,CASSVPGQGEWSTDTQYF
TRBV12-3/TRBV12-4,TRBJ2-1,CASSLSTYNEQFF
TRBV4-3,TRBJ2-2,CASSLGLWNTGELFF
TRBV19,TRBJ2-3,CASSVGQLAGGTDTQYF
TRBV27,TRBJ2-6,CASSANRVLGANVLTF
TRBV5-5,TRBJ2-7,CASSLTRETYEQYF
TRBV18,TRBJ2-7,CASSPLPPLAAPYEQYF
TRBV6-6,TRBJ1-2,CASSRSGTGKGYTF
TRBV11-2,TRBJ1-4,CASSLEFRPGENEKLFF
TRBV5-1,TRBJ2-3,CASTAAGADTQYF
TRBV15,TRBJ2-1,CATSSGTSYIEQFF
TRBV11-2,TRBJ2-7,CASSDGGSYEQYF
TRBV28,TRBJ2-5,CASSFGGETQYF
TRBV12-5,TRBJ1-1,CASGLAPSPLFEAFF
TRBV9,TRBJ1-1,CASSVTGFTEAFF
TRBV20-1,TRBJ1-1,CSATMAGGAFF
TRBV11-2,TRBJ1-3,CASSSTGARQFGTIYF
TRBV5-5,TRBJ1-2,CASSLVRDSGSYTF
TRBV9,TRBJ2-5,CASSVGTSGETQYF
TRBV9,TRBJ1-6,CASSDARDRGSPLHF
TRBV15,TRBJ1-2,CATSRPLGDYGYTF
TRBV4-2,TRBJ1-3,CASSQEWSGGGYTIYF
TRBV20-1,TRBJ2-5,CSAIEADLSKTQYF
TRBV13,TRBJ2-3,CASSFISGSYTDTQYF
TRBV29-1,TRBJ1-5,CSVATGGGNQPQHF
TRBV15,TRBJ1-5,CATSRDPGLYQPQHF
TRBV5-1,TRBJ2-5,CASSEGTARETQYF
TRBV30,TRBJ1-2,CAWSVRRGGNYGYTF
TRBV14,TRBJ1-1,CASSASGKAFF
TRBV25-1,TRBJ1-1,CASKRDRKDTEAFF
TRBV6-2/TRBV6-3,TRBJ1-5,CASSYGTPHQPQHF
TRBV18,TRBJ1-1,CASSFGTGDLNTEAFF
TRBV30,TRBJ1-4,CAWSFFSTNEKLFF
TRBV5-4,TRBJ1-4,CASSDRGTNEKLFF
TRBV6-5,TRBJ2-7,CASPRDKSLEQYF
TRBV6-5,TRBJ2-7,CASSYPARNEQYF
TRBV9,TRBJ2-1,CASSYRGLEQFF
TRBV25-1,TRBJ1-6,CASQVSGTGNSPLHF
TRBV30,TRBJ1-4,CAWSRDRQGNEKLFF
TRBV29-1,TRBJ2-5,CSVAGLPGGPRETQYF